The sequence of this T cell receptor (beta chain) was determined in a study of vaccination effects on CD4 cells after COVID-19. As for the study in general: Two doses of either BNT162b2 or mRNA-1273 were given to each participant. Points from the study as a whole: Common cold coronavirus cross-reactivity was shown by only 1 of 255 vaccine-induced clones in healthy vaccinees.

Expansion with viral peptide pools was applied to antigen-specific CD4+ T cells by the ViraFEST assay prior to sequencing. Subsequent to a culture period of under 11 days, CD4+ T cells were isolated. Prior SARS-CoV-2 infection was absent in the vaccine recipients, as shown by negative nucleocapsid antibodies. Repertoires were generated with immunoSEQ multiplex PCR, while TCRdb's copy carries only in-frame clones and drops some. This sample yields 20,000 to 25,000 clones, of which 73% are seen a single time; around 28% belongs to the top ten. Notes on this clone: Its target is not known.

This CDR3 region has 15 residues. Germline values: CDR1 SGHNT, CDR2 YYREEE (reference sequence). Trimming left V 0 bases short and J 2 bases short, with 8 bases between. This chain links TRBV5-4 with TRBJ2-2; D unresolved. The sequences come from CD4+ T cells from PBMCs cultured with HCoV-NL63 spike peptides, collected before COVID-19 vaccination. The origin of this receptor is a human donor who received a COVID-19 vaccine. The CDR3: CASSLGAANTGELFF. For the CDR3, the DNA is TGTGCCAGCAGCTTGGGGGCGGCCAACACCGGGGAGCTGTTTTTT.